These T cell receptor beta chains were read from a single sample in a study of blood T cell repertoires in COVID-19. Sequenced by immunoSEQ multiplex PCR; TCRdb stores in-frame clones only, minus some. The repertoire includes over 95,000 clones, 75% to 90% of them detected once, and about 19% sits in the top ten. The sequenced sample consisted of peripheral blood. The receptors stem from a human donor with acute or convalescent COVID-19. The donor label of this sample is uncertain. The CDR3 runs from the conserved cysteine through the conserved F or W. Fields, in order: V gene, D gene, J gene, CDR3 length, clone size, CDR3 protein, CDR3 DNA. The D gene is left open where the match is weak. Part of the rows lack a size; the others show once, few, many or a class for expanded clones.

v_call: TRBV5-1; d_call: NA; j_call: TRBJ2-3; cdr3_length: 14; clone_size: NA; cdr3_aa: CASSLARATDTQYF; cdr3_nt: TGCGCCAGCAGCTTGGCTAGAGCCACAGATACGCAGTATTTT
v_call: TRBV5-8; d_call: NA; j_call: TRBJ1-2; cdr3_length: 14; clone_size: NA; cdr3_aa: CASSLDGGYYGYTF; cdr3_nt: TGTGCCAGCAGCTTGGACGGGGGTTACTATGGCTACACCTTC
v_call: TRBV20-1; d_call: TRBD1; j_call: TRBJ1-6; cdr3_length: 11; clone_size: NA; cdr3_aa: CSAGGTASLHF; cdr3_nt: TGCAGTGCTGGCGGGACAGCGTCCCTCCACTTT
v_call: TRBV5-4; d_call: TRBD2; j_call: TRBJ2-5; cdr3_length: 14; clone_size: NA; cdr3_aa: CASSLGGGGETQYF; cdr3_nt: TGTGCCAGCAGCTTGGGGGGCGGGGGAGAGACCCAGTACTTC
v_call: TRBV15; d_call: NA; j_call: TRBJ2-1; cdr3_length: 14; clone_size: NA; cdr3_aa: CATSGPGSYNEQFF; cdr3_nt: TGTGCCACCAGCGGCCCCGGGTCCTACAATGAGCAGTTCTTC
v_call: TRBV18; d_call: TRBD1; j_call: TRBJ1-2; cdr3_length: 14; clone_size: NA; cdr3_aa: CASSPPWDRGGYTF; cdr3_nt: TGTGCCAGCTCACCACCCTGGGACAGGGGTGGCTACACCTTC
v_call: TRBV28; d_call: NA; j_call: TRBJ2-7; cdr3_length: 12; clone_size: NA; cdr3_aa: CASKSDSYEQYF; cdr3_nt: TGTGCCAGCAAGAGCGACTCCTACGAGCAGTACTTC
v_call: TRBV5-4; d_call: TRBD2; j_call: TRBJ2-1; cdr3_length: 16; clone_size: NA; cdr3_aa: CASSLLLSGGAHEQFF; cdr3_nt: TGTGCCAGCAGCTTGCTCCTATCCGGGGGGGCTCATGAGCAGTTCTTC
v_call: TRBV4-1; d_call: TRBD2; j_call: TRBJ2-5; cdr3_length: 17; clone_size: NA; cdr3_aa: CASRKTPGLADQETQYF; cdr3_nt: TGCGCCAGCCGCAAAACTCCGGGACTAGCGGATCAAGAGACCCAGTACTTC
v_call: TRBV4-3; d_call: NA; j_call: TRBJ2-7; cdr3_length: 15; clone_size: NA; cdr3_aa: CASSQEQGSTYEQYF; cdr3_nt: TGCGCCAGCAGCCAAGAACAGGGTTCGACCTACGAGCAGTACTTC
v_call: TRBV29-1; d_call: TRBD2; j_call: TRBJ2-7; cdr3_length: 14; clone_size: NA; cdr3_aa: CSAPLAGDLYEQYF; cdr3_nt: TGCAGCGCACCTTTAGCGGGAGATCTCTACGAGCAGTACTTC
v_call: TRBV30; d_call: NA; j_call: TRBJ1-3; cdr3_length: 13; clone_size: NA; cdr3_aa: CAWSVPGAGTIYF; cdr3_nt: TGTGCCTGGAGTGTACCAGGGGCAGGCACCATATATTTT
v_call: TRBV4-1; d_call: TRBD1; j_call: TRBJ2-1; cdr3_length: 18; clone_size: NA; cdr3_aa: CASSLAETGTGRSNEQFF; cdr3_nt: TGCGCCAGCAGCTTAGCTGAAACCGGGACAGGGAGAAGCAATGAGCAGTTCTTC
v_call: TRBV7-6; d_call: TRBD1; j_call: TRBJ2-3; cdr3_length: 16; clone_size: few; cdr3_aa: CASSLVVQGAMDTQYF; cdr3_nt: TGTGCCAGCAGCTTAGTGGTGCAGGGGGCCATGGATACGCAGTATTTT